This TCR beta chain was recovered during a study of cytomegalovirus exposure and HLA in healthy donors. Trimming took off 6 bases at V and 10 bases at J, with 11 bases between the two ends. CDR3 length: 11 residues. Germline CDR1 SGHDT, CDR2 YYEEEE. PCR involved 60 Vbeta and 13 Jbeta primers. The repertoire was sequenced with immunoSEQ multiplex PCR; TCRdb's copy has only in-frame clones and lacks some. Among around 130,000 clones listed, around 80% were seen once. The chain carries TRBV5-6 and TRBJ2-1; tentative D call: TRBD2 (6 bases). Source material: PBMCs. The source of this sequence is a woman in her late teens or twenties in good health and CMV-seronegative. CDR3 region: CASNFAGEQFF. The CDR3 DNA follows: TGTGCCAGCAACTTCGCGGGGGAGCAGTTCTTC.